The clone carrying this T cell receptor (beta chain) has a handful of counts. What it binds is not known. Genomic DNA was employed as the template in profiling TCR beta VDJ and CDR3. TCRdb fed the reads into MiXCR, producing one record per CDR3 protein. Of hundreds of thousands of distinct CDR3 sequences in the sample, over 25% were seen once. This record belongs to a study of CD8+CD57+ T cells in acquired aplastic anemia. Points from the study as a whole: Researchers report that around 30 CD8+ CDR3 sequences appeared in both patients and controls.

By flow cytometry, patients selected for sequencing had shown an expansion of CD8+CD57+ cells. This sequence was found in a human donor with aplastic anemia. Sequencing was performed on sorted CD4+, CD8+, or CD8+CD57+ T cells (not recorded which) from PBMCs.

Written as DNA, the CDR3 is TGCAGTGCTAGAGGGACGCCCGGGACAGGGAGCGAGCAGTACTTC. It translates to CSARGTPGTGSEQYF. V and J are TRBV20-1 and TRBJ2-7, with 9 bases fitting TRBD1. CDR1 and CDR2 from the germline V gene are DFQATT and SNEGSKA (reference sequence). This CDR3 comprises 15 residues. J lost 6 bases, V lost 1 base, and 10 bases had no gene match.